The 11 T cell receptor beta chains below all came from one sample that was sequenced in a study of breast tumors, draining lymph nodes, adjacent tissues (dated by TCRdb to about 2016). Library preparation employed multiplex PCR. The data were produced on an Illumina HiSeq 2000. The public reads were reanalyzed by TCRdb: fastp trimming at Q25, MiXCR alignment, in-frame beta chains only. Every CDR3 protein is listed once, alongside the most common genes and DNA of its rows. In all, the sample holds 100,000 or so distinct CDR3 sequences, and less than 25% of those were seen once. The ten largest clones take up 1% to 1.5% of the sample. The axillary draining lymph nodes of breast cancer patients were the source of the lymph node samples. The sequenced sample was axillary lymph node tissue. These receptors all come from a female donor with breast cancer. Some clones in this sample may be carry-over from other donors' samples.

This clonotype was observed many times. At one end the junction does not follow the germline gene, possibly because of a read error. The gene calls are TRBV2 and TRBJ1-6, with unresolved D. CDR3 length: 15 residues. From germline, CDR1 is SNHLY and CDR2 FYNNEI. The CDR3 nucleotides read TGTGCCAGCAGGGAAGGTAGTACCGGTAATTCACCCCTCCACTTT. Its translation: CASREGSTGNSPLHF. The whole variable domain, filled in from reference TRBV2 and TRBJ1-6, reads EPEVTQTPSHQVTQMGQEVILRCVPISNHLYFYWYRQILGQKVEFLVSFYNNEISEKSEIFDDQFSVERPDGSNFTLKIRSTKLEDSAMYFCASREGSTGNSPLHFGNGTRLTVT.

This clonotype was counted many times. This rearrangement joins TRBV12-3 or TRBV12-4 to TRBJ2-6; D uncertain. This CDR3 has 15 amino acids. V lost 1 base, J lost 0 bases, and 4 bases lay in between. Written as DNA, the CDR3 is TGTGCCAGCAGTTTAGTATCCTCTGGGGCCAACGTCCTGACTTTC. It translates to CASSLVSSGANVLTF.

Concerning this clonotype: A single base separates this from a much larger clone, so it may be a read error. The V call is TRBV2, the J call TRBJ2-7; weak D call: TRBD1 (6 bases). CDR1 is SNHLY and CDR2 is FYNNEI in the germline V gene. The CDR3 is made up of 14 amino acids. V lost 4 bases and J lost 6, with 16 bases in between. The CDR3 nucleotides are TGTGCCAGCAGTGTAAAACAGGGAAAGGCCGAGCAGTACTTC. This sequence encodes CASSVKQGKAEQYF. The full variable domain, rest sourced from reference TRBV2 and TRBJ2-7, is EPEVTQTPSHQVTQMGQEVILRCVPISNHLYFYWYRQILGQKVEFLVSFYNNEISEKSEIFDDQFSVERPDGSNFTLKIRSTKLEDSAMYFCASSVKQGKAEQYFGPGTRLTVT.

The table lists this clonotype with many counts. The chain employs TRBV20-1 and TRBJ1-6; TRBD1 might be the D (6 bases). V shed 6 bases and J shed 7 bases, with 10 bases lying between them. CDR1 and CDR2 (germline): DFQATT, SNEGSKA (reference sequence). The CDR3 loop spans 12 amino acids. CDR3 region: CSAVTGNSPLHF. Here the CDR3 DNA reads TGCAGTGCCGTCACAGGGAATTCACCCCTCCACTTT.

This clonotype was seen repeatedly, ten times or more. The rearrangement links TRBV30 to TRBJ1-2; D not certain. Germline V gene lookup returns CDR1 GTSNPN and CDR2 SVGIG (reference sequence). Trimming removed 4 bases at V and 4 bases at J, with 10 bases between. The CDR3 is 12 amino acids. For the CDR3, the DNA is TGTGCCTGGACTTGGCAGCCCTATGGCTACACCTTC. Protein product: CAWTWQPYGYTF.

CDR3 nucleotides: TGTGCCTCAACGACCTCCGCAGGGGGTTATGCAGATACGCAGTATTTT. Its translation: CASTTSAGGYADTQYF. The chain combines TRBV6-1 with TRBJ2-3; TRBD1 aligns across 7 bases. Germline values: CDR1 MNHNS, CDR2 SASEGT. The junction had 18 bases not matched to a gene; V was cut back by 11 bases and J by 4 bases. The length of the CDR3 is 16 residues.

This clonotype has at least ten counts. The chain recombines TRBV15 with TRBJ2-7; 8 bases map to TRBD1. Losses at the gene ends were 0 bases for V and 0 bases for J; bases not matched to a gene: 1. The CDR3 totals 15 residues. Germline lookup yields CDR1 LNHNV and CDR2 YYDKDF (reference sequence). Here the CDR3 DNA reads TGTGCCACCAGCAGAGATGGACAGGGCTCCTACGAGCAGTACTTC. It encodes CATSRDGQGSYEQYF.

The chain employs TRBV28 and TRBJ2-3; possible D gene TRBD2, 6 bases. CDR1 MDHEN and CDR2 SYDVKM come from the germline V gene. The germline V and J ends were trimmed by 7 bases and 5 bases, with 16 bases remaining between them. The CDR3 has 14 amino acids. CDR3 in DNA: TGTGCCAGCACCTACAGCGGGCAGGGAGATACGCAGTATTTT. Protein product: CASTYSGQGDTQYF.

V and J are TRBV5-4 and TRBJ2-5; D is unresolved. Trimming took off 1 base at V and 3 bases at J, with 10 bases between the two ends. This CDR3 comprises 14 residues. Germline CDR1 SGHNT, CDR2 YYREEE (reference sequence). The CDR3 here is CASSLTAVKETQYF. CDR3 coding DNA: TGTGCCAGCAGCTTGACGGCAGTCAAAGAGACCCAGTACTTC.

A word on this clonotype: A much larger clone differs from this one at a single base, so this may be a read error. This rearrangement joins TRBV4-1 to TRBJ1-5, with no clear D. CDR3 length: 16 amino acids. V lost 1 base and J 0 bases, leaving 10 bases between the germline ends. The V gene's germline CDR1 is MGHRA and CDR2 YSYEKL. This CDR3 is CASSQAGGYSNQPQHF. CDR3 sequence (DNA): TGCGCCAGCAGCCAAGCTGGCGGATATAGCAATCAGCCCCAGCATTTT.

There are many counts of this clonotype. V usage is TRBV5-4 and J usage is TRBJ1-6; possible D gene TRBD1, 5 bases. The germline V and J ends were trimmed by 10 bases and 4 bases, with 12 bases remaining between them. This CDR3 contains 13 residues. Germline V CDR1 and CDR2: SGHNT, YYREEE (reference sequence). CDR3 region: CAGHSQYNSPLHF. CDR3 nucleotide sequence: TGTGCCGGACATAGCCAGTATAATTCACCCCTCCACTTT.